The clone carrying this T cell receptor (beta chain) was observed a few times. Its specificity is not known. The V end was cut by 5 bases, the J end by 7 bases, with 15 bases between. CDR3 length: 14 residues. The germline V gene has CDR1 LNHNV and CDR2 YYDKDF (reference sequence). The time point denotes: late sampling 161 to 241 days after vaccination in a few convalescent patients. Via MiXCR, TCRdb re-called the PCR reads, giving one row per CDR3 protein. The table includes about 30,000 distinct CDR3 sequences, approximately 48% detected once. The sample belongs to a study of vaccination and CD4 T cells after COVID-19. Study at large: The convalescent group had six males, four females, seven Caucasians, two Asians, one multiracial. Post-COVID samples had a sampling time that fell a median approximately 93 days after diagnosis (range 35 to 161).

The study, taken as a whole, reports: The study found that a median approximately 83% of reactive clones in convalescent patients appeared only post-vaccination.

Source: CD4+ T cells from blood, taken about 7 months after SARS-CoV-2 vaccination. This receptor was identified in a human donor who had recovered from COVID-19. The V gene is TRBV15, the J gene TRBJ2-1; D is uncertain. The CDR3 DNA follows: TGTGCCACCAGCCGGAAGACGGGTTGGAATGAGCAGTTCTTC. Its protein product is CATSRKTGWNEQFF.